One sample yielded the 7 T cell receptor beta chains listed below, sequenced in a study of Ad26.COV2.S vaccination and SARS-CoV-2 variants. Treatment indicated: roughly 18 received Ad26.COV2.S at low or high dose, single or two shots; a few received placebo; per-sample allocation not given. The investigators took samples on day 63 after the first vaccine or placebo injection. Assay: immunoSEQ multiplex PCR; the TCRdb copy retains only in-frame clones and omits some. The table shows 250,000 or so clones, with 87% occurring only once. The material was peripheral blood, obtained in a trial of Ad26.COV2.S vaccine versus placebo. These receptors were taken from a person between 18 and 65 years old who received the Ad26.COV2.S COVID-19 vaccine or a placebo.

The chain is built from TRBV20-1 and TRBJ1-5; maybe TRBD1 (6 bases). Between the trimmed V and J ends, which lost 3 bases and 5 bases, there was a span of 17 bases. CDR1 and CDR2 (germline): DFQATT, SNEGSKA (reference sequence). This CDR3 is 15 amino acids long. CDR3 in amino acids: CSASSLTGFDQPQHF. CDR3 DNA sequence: TGCAGTGCTAGTAGCCTAACAGGGTTCGATCAGCCCCAGCATTTT.

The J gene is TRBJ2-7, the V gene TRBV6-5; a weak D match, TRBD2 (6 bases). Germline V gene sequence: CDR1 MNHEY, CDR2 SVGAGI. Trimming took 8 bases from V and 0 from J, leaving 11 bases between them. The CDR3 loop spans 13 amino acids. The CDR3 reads CASRRGSSYEQYV. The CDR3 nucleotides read TGTGCCAGCCGACGGGGGAGCTCCTACGAGCAGTACGTC.

The CDR3 coding sequence is TGTGCCAGCAGCTTGGAGAAATCGACTAGCGGCACCCCCTACGAGCAGTACGTC. Its protein is CASSLEKSTSGTPYEQYV. The chain couples TRBV5-4 to TRBJ2-7, with 9 bases lining up with TRBD2. This CDR3 has 18 amino acids. V lost 0 bases and J lost 2; bases outside the gene matches: 12. The germline V gene encodes CDR1 SGHNT and CDR2 YYREEE (reference sequence).

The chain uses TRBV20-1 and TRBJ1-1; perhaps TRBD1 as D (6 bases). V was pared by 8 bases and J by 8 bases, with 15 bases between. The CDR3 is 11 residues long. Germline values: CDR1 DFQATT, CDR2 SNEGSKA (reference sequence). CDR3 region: CSTRGLLEAFF. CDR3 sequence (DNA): TGCAGTACCAGGGGTCTCCTCGAAGCTTTCTTT.

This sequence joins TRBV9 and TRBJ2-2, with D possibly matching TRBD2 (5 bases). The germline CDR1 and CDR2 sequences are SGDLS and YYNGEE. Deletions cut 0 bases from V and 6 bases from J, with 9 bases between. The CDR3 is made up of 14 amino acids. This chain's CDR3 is CASSVARGSGELFF. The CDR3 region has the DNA TGTGCCAGCAGCGTAGCGCGAGGGTCCGGGGAGCTGTTTTTT.

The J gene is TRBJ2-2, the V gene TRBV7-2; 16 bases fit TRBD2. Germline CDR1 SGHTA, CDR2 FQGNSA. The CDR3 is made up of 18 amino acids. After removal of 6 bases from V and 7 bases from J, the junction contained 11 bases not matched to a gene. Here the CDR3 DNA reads TGTGCCAGCAGAGTAACGGGACTAGCGGGAGGGCCGGACGGGGAGCTGTTTTTT. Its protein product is CASRVTGLAGGPDGELFF.

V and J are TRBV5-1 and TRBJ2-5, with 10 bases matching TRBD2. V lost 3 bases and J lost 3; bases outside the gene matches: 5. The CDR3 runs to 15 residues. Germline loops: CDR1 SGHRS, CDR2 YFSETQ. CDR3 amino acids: CASSSTGTSEETQYF. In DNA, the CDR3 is TGCGCCAGCAGCTCCACCGGGACTAGCGAAGAGACCCAGTACTTC.